This T cell receptor beta chain appears in the sequencing data of a study of T cell clones after liver transplantation. Looking at the study overall: TCRbeta sequencing after a pre-transplant mixed lymphocyte reaction identified graft-donor-reactive clones, later tracked in post-transplant blood.

Points from the study as a whole: Post-transplant time points were not standardized, so conclusions are preliminary. Low donor cell numbers restricted donor-reactive repertoire measurement in a couple of subjects.

V was pared by 7 bases and J by 0 bases, with 12 bases between. The CDR3 loop spans 15 amino acids. Germline V gene sequence: CDR1 ENHRY, CDR2 SYGVKD. Here immunoSEQ multiplex PCR was the method, and the copy in TCRdb shows in-frame clones only, minus some. The sample yields some 10,000 clones, around 70% seen once. This clone was found once. What it binds is unknown. The chain carries TRBV10-3 and TRBJ2-2; weak D call: TRBD2 (5 bases). The sequencing used CD4+ T cells from blood, collected around 32 months after liver transplant. The receptor was isolated from a human patient who received a liver transplant. Certain T cells may be donor cells from the graft. The CDR3 DNA follows: TGTGCCATCATGGGAGCGGAAGCGAACACCGGGGAGCTGTTTTTT. As protein: CAIMGAEANTGELFF.